A single T cell receptor beta chain is shown here with its context. Its target is unknown. The data derive from a study of cytotoxic CD8 clonotypes in ibrutinib-treated CLL. Depths of 1 in 200,000 to 1 in 1 million T cells were the sequencing target. Sequencing used immunoSEQ multiplex PCR; TCRdb keeps in-frame clones, though not all of them. The profile shows 200,000 or so clones, just over 70% of them singletons. Study-level findings and limits: Clonality rose at ibrutinib response, held steady in sustained remission, and fell toward baseline at progression. Treatment saw public clonotypes, which were uncommon, either contract or stay stable. Clonality (at baseline) was higher than in age-matched healthy donors and tracked circulating CD8+ T-cell counts.

The CDR3 has 17 amino acids. The V end was cut by 5 bases, the J end by 1 base, with 17 bases between. Germline CDR1 and CDR2: SGHTA and FQGNSA. Sequencing was performed on PBMCs, taken after 12 months of ibrutinib treatment. The V gene is TRBV7-2, the J gene TRBJ2-2; TRBD1 might be the D (5 bases). This clonotype originated in a human donor with chronic lymphocytic leukemia. The CDR3 protein is CASSPRGAALNTGELFF. The CDR3 nucleotides are TGTGCCAGCAGCCCAAGGGGCGCGGCTCTGAACACCGGGGAGCTGTTTTTT.